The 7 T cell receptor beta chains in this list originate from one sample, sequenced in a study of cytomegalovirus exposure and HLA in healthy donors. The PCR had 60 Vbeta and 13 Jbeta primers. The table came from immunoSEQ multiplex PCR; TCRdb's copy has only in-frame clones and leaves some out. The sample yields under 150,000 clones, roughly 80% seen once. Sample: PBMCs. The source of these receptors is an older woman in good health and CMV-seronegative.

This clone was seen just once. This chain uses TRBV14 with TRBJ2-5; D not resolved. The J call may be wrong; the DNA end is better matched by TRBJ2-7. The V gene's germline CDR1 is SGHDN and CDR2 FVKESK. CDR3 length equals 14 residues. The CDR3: CASRNSLNSYEQYF. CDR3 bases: TGTGCCAGCAGAAACAGCCTGAACTCCTACGAGCAGTACTTC.

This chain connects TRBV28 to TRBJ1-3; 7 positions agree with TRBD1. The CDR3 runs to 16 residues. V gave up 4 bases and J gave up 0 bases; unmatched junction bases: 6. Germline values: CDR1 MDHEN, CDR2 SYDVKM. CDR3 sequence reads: CASSWDSPISGNTIYF. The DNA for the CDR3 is TGTGCCAGCAGTTGGGACAGCCCAATCTCTGGAAACACCATATATTTT.

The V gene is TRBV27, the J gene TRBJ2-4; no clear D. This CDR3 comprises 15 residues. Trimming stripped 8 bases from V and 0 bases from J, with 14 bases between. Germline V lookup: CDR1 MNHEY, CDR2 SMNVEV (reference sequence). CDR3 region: CASGPDVLAKNIQYF. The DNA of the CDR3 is TGTGCCAGCGGGCCAGACGTACTAGCCAAAAACATTCAGTACTTC.

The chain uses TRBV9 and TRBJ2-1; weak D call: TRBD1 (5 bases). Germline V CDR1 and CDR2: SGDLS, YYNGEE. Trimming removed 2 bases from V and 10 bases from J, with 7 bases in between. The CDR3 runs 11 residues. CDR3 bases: TGTGCCAGCAGCGTTGACAGCGAGCAGTTCTTC. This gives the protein CASSVDSEQFF.

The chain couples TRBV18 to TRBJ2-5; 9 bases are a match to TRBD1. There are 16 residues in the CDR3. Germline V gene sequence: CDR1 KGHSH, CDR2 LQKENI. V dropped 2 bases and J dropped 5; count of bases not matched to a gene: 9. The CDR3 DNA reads TGTGCCAGCTCACCAATAAGGACAGGGGATTTGGAGACCCAGTACTTC. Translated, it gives CASSPIRTGDLETQYF.

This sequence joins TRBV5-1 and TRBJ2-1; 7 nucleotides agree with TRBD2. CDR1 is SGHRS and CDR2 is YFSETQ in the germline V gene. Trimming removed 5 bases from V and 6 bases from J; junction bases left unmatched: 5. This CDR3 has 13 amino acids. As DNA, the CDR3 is TGCGCCAGCAGACGGGAGGACTCCAATGAGCAGTTCTTC. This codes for CASRREDSNEQFF.

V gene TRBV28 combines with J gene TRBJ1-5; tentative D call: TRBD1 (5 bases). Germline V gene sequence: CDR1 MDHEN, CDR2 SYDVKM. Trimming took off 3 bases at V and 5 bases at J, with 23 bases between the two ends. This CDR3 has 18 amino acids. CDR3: CASSLRSGGWGNYQPQHF. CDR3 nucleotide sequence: TGTGCCAGCAGTTTGCGGTCGGGGGGGTGGGGTAACTATCAGCCCCAGCATTTT.